These 3 T cell receptor beta chains were sequenced from one sample in a study of kidney transplant recipient with SARS-CoV-2 infection. One entry per CDR3 protein results from TCRdb running MiXCR on the reads. The sample has about 240,000 distinct CDR3 sequences, about 28% seen once; the top ten hold under 9.5%. Here the sequenced sample was a blood sample, taken at baseline and on day 111 from a kidney transplant recipient. The receptors come from a male patient aged 25 to 39 who had COVID-19 and was a kidney transplant recipient. The T cells may come from the graft donor.

Remarks on this clonotype: One end of the junction is discordant with germline, which a read error may explain. CDR3 nucleotides: TGTGTCAGCAGTGAGCGGGGCGTGGGGGCAGATACGCAGTATTTT. Translation: CVSSERGVGADTQYF. The rearrangement joins TRBV27 to TRBJ2-3, with 7 bases that match TRBD2. CDR3 length equals 15 residues. Germline V lookup: CDR1 MNHEY, CDR2 SMNVEV (reference sequence).

This clonotype showed up just a few times. The CDR3 DNA sequence: TGCAGTGCCAGGTCGGGGGGTCGCGAGACCCAGTACTTC. This sequence encodes CSARSGGRETQYF. The chain combines TRBV20-1 with TRBJ2-5; 7 bases line up with TRBD2. Germline V CDR1 and CDR2: DFQATT, SNEGSKA (reference sequence). This CDR3 is 13 amino acids long. V lost 6 bases and J lost 5; bases outside the gene matches: 9.

V and J are TRBV7-7 and TRBJ1-2; D ambiguous. V gave up 5 bases and J gave up 4 bases, with 23 bases separating them. CDR1 and CDR2 from the germline V gene are SSHAT and FNYEAQ (reference sequence). The CDR3 has 17 residues. CDR3 in DNA: TGTGCCAGCAGCGTTAGCGTTAAGTGCCGAAAGGCCTATGGCTACACCTTC. Residues: CASSVSVKCRKAYGYTF.